This T cell receptor (beta chain) was sequenced during a study of T cells in Graves' hyperthyroidism and ophthalmopathy. It was RNA transcripts that yielded the amplified TCR beta CDR3 regions. When the TCR CDR3 underwent first-round RT-PCR, the HTBI primer set was used. TCRdb recomputed calls from the multiplex PCR reads with MiXCR, one row per CDR3 protein. The data contain some 270,000 distinct CDR3 sequences, about 14% of them singletons. General observations from the study: Most clonotypes that expanded in the thyroid above 0.001 also showed up in blood. By a 13 V-J model, ophthalmopathy was set apart from stable hyperthyroidism.

In its sample, this clonotype was seen many times. Its antigen is as yet unknown. The CDR3 totals 17 residues. The V gene end was trimmed by 5 bases and the J gene end by 0 bases; junction bases not matched to a gene: 11. The chain has TRBV12-3 or TRBV12-4 and TRBJ1-1; 8 bases are shared with TRBD1. The source of this sequence is a young woman with Graves' hyperthyroidism that later progressed to Graves' ophthalmopathy. The sample taken for sequencing was blood. CDR3 sequence: CASSGWTGKSVNTEAFF. CDR3 DNA sequence: TGTGCCAGCAGTGGCTGGACAGGGAAAAGCGTGAACACTGAAGCTTTCTTT.